The sequence of this T cell receptor beta chain was determined in a study of T cell clones after liver transplantation (dated by TCRdb to 2018 to 2020). In the study overall: The samples were obtained from ITN030ST, a randomized trial that attempted immunosuppression withdrawal within 2 years after liver transplantation. Donor-reactive T cell clones were identified by TCRbeta sequencing following a pre-transplant mixed lymphocyte reaction and were subsequently tracked in post-transplant blood. Blood samples were collected pre-transplant, pre-randomization before withdrawal, and post-randomization after either full withdrawal or failed withdrawal. To count as tolerant, a recipient had to stay completely off immunosuppression for at least one year without liver enzymes climbing beyond twice the upper limit of normal. Until randomization at 12-24 months post-transplant, subjects were given standard immunosuppression, with no induction therapy. The study cohort included 8 liver transplant recipients, of whom 3 were classified as tolerant and 5 as non-tolerant. Of the eight recipients, a few were HCV-positive, while the remaining recipients had been transplanted for non-autoimmune, non-viral indications. Third party-reactive TCRbeta sequences were also identified from pre-transplant MLRs to serve as an antigen-independent comparator for donor-reactive sequences.

Concerning this clone itself: Its cognate antigen has yet to be identified. No base-level quality is on record; no much larger clone is a single base apart.

Results the study describes overall, beyond this receptor: A greater decline was seen for donor-reactive sequences than for third party-reactive sequences, suggesting partial antigen-specific deletion unrelated to withdrawal success. In 5 of 8 subjects, circulating donor-reactive CD4 TCRbeta sequences decreased significantly after transplant, regardless of tolerance or HCV status. When repertoire turnover was accounted for, significantly reduced detection of donor-reactive sequences was found in 7 of 8 subjects for CD4 and in 8 of 8 subjects for CD8. Because no allograft tissue specimens were available, donor-reactive T cells may have migrated into the graft instead of being deleted. Conclusions were preliminary, limited by small, heterogeneous patient numbers and non-standardized post-transplant time points. Low numbers of available donor cells limited the measurable donor-reactive repertoire in a couple of subjects.

Using immunoSEQ, frozen genomic DNA was subjected to high-throughput TCRbeta CDR3 sequencing, a process that included PCR amplification, mapping, bias correction and internal controls. The authors' analysis ran thus. Only productive rearrangements were retained, with each unique TCRbeta sequence defined by its CDR3 nucleotide sequence together with its V and J gene. For a sequence to be called donor-reactive, it needed a frequency of at least 0.01% and at least 5-fold expansion in CFSE-low cells compared with unstimulated pre-transplant cells. Minimum frequency thresholds were set for each subject based on the unstimulated sample with the lowest template count, ensuring at least 90% detection power. Jensen-Shannon divergence between the top 1000 TCRbeta sequences post- versus pre-transplant served as the measure of repertoire turnover. Two-sided Fisher's exact tests were used to test for changes in how often donor-reactive sequences were detected. The table comes from immuneACCESS by way of TCRdb, which keeps in-frame sequences with V and J called. Part of the clones is missing from these tables; in studies checked, under half for an unresolved V gene and the rest for unknown reasons. D and trimming were read from the DNA, whereas the V and J calls and clone size are those reported in that table. Across this sample there are approximately 50,000 clones, with approximately 71% seen only once. The top ten clonotypes cover 9.5% to 10% of the sample.

Thawed unstimulated PBMCs were stained for CD3, CD4 and CD8 and FACS-sorted into CD3+CD4+ and CD3+CD8+ populations. Randomization to immunosuppression withdrawal applied to every one of the 8 studied subjects. The Qiagen DNeasy Blood and Tissue Kit was used for isolation of genomic DNA. After removal of 0 bases from V and 0 bases from J, the junction retains 3 bases not matched to a gene. The germline V gene specifies SGDLS as CDR1 and YYNGEE as CDR2. The CDR3, cysteine through phenylalanine, is 15 amino acids long. Of the read, only the CDR3 DNA is kept; its 45 bases are in frame from base 1. This clonotype was obtained from a human patient who received a liver transplant. Following a transplant, a fraction of the T cells may be traceable to the graft donor. This chain joins TRBV9 to TRBJ2-7, with 7 junctional bases fitting TRBD2. Sequenced material: CD4+ T cells from blood, taken around 4.5 years after liver transplant. CDR3 reads: CASSVASGGSYEQYF. The sequenced DNA: TGTGCCAGCAGCGTAGCTTCGGGGGGCTCCTACGAGCAGTACTTC.